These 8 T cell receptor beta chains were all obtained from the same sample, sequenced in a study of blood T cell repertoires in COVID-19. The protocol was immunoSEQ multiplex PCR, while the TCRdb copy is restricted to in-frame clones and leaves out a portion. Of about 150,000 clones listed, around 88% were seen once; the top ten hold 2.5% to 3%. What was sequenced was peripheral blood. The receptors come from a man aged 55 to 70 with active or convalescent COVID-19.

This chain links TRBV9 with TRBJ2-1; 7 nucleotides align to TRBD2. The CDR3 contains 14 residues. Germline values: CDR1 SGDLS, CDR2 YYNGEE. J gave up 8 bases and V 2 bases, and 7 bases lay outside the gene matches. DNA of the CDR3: TGTGCCAGCAGCGTGGCGACGGCGGGAGATGAGCAGTTCTTC. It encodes CASSVATAGDEQFF.

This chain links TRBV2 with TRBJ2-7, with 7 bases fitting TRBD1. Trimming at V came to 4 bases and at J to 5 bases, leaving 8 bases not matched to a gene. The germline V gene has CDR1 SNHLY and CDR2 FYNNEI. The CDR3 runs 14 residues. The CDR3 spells CASSGQGDSDEQYF. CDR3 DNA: TGTGCCAGCAGTGGTCAGGGGGATAGCGACGAGCAGTACTTC.

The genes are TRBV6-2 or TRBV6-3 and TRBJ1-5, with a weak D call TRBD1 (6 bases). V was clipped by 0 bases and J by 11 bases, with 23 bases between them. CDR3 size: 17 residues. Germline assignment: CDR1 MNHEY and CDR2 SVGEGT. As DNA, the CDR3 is TGTGCCAGCAGTTACTCCCGGGACACATCAGCCCGCGGGTCCCAGCATTTT. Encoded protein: CASSYSRDTSARGSQHF.

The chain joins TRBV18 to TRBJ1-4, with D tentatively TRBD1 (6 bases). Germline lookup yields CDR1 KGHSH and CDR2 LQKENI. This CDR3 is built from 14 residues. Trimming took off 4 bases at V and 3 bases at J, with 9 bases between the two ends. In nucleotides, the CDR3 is TGTGCCAGCTCACAACAGGGACCTAATGAAAAACTGTTTTTT. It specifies CASSQQGPNEKLFF.

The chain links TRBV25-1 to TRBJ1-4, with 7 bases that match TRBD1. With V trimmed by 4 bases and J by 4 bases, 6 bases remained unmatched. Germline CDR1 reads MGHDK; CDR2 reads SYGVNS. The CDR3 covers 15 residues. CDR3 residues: CASSATTGYNEKLFF. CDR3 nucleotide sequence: TGTGCCAGCAGTGCAACGACAGGGTATAATGAAAAACTGTTTTTT.

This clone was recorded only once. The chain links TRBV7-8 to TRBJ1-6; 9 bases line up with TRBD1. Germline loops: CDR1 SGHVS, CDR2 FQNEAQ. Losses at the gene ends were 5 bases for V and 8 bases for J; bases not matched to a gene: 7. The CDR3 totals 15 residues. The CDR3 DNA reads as TGTGCCAGCAGCCTGGGAAACAGGGGGCATTCACCCCTCCACTTT. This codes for CASSLGNRGHSPLHF.

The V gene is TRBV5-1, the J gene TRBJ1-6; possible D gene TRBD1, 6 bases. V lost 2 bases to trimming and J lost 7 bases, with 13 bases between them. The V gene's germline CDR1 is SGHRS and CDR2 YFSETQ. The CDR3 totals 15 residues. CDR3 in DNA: TGCGCCAGCAGCTTACAGGGAAGGGGCAATTCACCCCTCCACTTT. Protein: CASSLQGRGNSPLHF.

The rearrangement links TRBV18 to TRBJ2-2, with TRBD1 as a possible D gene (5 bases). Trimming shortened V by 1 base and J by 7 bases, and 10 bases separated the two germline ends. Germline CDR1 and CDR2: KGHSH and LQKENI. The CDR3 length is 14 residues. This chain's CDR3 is CASSPRQGIGELFF. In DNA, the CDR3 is TGTGCCAGCTCACCACGGCAGGGAATCGGGGAGCTGTTTTTT.